These 3 T cell receptor beta chains share one sample of origin, sequenced in a study of blood T cell repertoires in COVID-19. Data came from immunoSEQ multiplex PCR; TCRdb stores just in-frame clones and leaves some out. The sample holds about 280,000 clones; 89% are singletons and the top ten take 1.9%. Sequencing input: PBMCs or T cells enriched from blood (not recorded which). The receptor source for this set is a woman aged 60-70 years who had recovered from COVID-19.

Only one count was recorded for this clone. The chain carries TRBV6-5 and TRBJ2-1, with 11 nucleotides matching TRBD2. Per the germline V gene, CDR1 is MNHEY and CDR2 is SVGAGI. Unmatched junction bases numbered 4, after V lost 1 base and J lost 8 bases. CDR3 length equals 15 residues. The CDR3 spells CASSYLAGGRYEQFF. CDR3 in DNA: TGTGCCAGCAGTTACTTAGCGGGGGGGCGATATGAGCAGTTCTTC.

The gene calls are TRBV5-1 and TRBJ2-2, with 9 nucleotides matching TRBD2. Per germline, CDR1 SGHRS and CDR2 YFSETQ. This CDR3 has 18 residues. The J segment lost 1 base and the V segment lost 4 bases, leaving 11 bases of the junction unmatched. CDR3 sequence: CASSRHPEAGGNTGELFF. The CDR3 DNA reads as TGCGCCAGCAGCCGCCACCCCGAAGCGGGGGGGAACACCGGGGAGCTGTTTTTT.

J is TRBJ1-5 and V is TRBV4-1; no clear D gene. This CDR3 is 14 amino acids long. Trimming pared 6 bases from V and 9 bases from J, leaving 18 bases between. Germline V CDR1 and CDR2: MGHRA, YSYEKL. This chain's CDR3 is CASRYTVRSGPQHF. CDR3 DNA sequence: TGCGCCAGCAGATACACGGTCAGGTCTGGGCCCCAGCATTTT.